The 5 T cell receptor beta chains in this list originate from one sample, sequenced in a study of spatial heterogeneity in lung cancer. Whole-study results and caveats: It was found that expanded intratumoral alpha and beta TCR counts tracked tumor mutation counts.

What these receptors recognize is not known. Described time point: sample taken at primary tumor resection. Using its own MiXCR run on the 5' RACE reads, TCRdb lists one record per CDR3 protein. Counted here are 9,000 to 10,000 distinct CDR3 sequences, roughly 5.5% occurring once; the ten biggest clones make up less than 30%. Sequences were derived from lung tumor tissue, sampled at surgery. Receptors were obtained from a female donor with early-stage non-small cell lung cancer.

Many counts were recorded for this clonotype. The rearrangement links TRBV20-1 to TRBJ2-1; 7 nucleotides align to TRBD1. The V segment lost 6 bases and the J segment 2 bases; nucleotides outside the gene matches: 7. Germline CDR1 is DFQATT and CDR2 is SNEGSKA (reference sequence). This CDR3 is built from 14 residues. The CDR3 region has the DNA TGCAGTGCCCCCAGACAGGGAACCTACAATGAGCAGTTCTTC. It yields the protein CSAPRQGTYNEQFF.

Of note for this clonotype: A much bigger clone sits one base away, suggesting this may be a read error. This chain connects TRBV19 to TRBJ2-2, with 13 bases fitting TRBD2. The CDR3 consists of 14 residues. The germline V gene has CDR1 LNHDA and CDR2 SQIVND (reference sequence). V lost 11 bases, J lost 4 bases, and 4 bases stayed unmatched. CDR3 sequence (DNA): TGTGCCGCACGACTAGCGGGAGGCACCGGGGAGCTGTTTTTT. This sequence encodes CAARLAGGTGELFF.

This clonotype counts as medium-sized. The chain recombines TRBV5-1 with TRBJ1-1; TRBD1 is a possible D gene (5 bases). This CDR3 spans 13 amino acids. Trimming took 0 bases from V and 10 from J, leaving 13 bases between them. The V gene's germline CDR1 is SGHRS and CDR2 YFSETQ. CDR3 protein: CASSLAEGLRAFF. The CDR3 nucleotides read TGCGCCAGCAGCTTGGCGGAGGGGCTACGAGCTTTCTTT. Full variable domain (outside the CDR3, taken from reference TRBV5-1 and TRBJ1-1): KAGVTQTPRYLIKTRGQQVTLSCSPISGHRSVSWYQQTPGQGLQFLFEYFSETQRNKGNFPGRFSGRQFSNSRSEMNVSTLELGDSALYLCASSLAEGLRAFFGQGTRLTVV.

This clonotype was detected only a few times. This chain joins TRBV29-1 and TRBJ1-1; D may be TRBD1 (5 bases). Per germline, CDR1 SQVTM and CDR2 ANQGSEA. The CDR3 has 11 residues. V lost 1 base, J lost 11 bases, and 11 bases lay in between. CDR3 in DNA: TGCAGCGTTGAAGTAGGGGAAAAGGCTTTCTTT. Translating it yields CSVEVGEKAFF.

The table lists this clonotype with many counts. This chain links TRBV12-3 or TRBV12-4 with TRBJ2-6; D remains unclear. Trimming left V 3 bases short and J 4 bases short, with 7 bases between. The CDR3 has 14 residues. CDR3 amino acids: CASSFSTGANVLTF. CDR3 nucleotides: TGTGCCAGCAGTTTTTCGACCGGGGCCAACGTCCTGACTTTC.